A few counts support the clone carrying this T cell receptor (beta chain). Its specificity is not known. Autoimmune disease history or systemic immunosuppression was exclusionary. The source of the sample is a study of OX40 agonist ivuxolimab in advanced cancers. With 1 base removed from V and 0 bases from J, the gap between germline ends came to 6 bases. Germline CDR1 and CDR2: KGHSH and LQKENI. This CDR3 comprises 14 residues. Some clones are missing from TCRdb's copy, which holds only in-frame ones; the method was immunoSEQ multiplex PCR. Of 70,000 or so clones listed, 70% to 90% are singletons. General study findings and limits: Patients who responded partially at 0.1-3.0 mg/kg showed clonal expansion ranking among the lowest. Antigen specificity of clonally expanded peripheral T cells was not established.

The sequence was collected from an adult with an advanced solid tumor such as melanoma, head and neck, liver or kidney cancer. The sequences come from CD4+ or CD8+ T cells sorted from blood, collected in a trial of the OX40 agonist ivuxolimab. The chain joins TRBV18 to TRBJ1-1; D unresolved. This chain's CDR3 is CASSPQAVNTEAFF. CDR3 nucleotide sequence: TGTGCCAGCTCACCACAAGCGGTGAACACTGAAGCTTTCTTT.